Reported below is one T cell receptor beta chain. The record originates from a study of OX40 agonist ivuxolimab in advanced cancers. J was trimmed by 4 bases and V by 0 bases; bases with no gene match: 4. This CDR3 is 16 amino acids long. The V gene's germline CDR1 is MNHEY and CDR2 SMNVEV (reference sequence). Sequencing used immunoSEQ multiplex PCR; TCRdb keeps in-frame clones, though not all of them. This sample has 25,000 to 30,000 clones, with roughly four fifths found just once. This material consisted of CD4+ or CD8+ T cells sorted from blood, taken in a trial of the OX40 agonist ivuxolimab. The chain links TRBV27 to TRBJ2-3; 10 nucleotides match TRBD2. This clonotype was sampled from an adult with an advanced solid tumor such as melanoma, head and neck, liver or kidney cancer. The CDR3 reads CASSLSILAGADTQYF. DNA of the CDR3: TGTGCCAGCAGTTTATCGATTCTAGCGGGAGCAGATACGCAGTATTTT.